These 3 T cell receptor beta chains were all obtained from the same sample, sequenced in a study of blood T cell repertoires in COVID-19. Data came from immunoSEQ multiplex PCR; TCRdb stores just in-frame clones and leaves some out. Among around 330,000 clones listed, less than 85% were seen once. Sample: PBMCs or T cells enriched from blood (not recorded which). These receptors all come from a woman in her 30s who had been exposed to COVID-19.

V is TRBV7-8 and J is TRBJ1-3, with a tentative D call TRBD1 (5 bases). This CDR3 has 18 residues. V lost 5 bases to trimming and J lost 0 bases, with 20 bases between them. Germline-derived CDR1 and CDR2 are SGHVS and FQNEAQ. CDR3 bases: TGTGCCAGCAGCATGACCGGGACTCCGATACCCTCTGGAAACACCATATATTTT. Its protein is CASSMTGTPIPSGNTIYF.

This clone has only one observation. J is TRBJ1-1 and V is TRBV20-1; no firm D call. Trimming shortened V by 3 bases and J by 4 bases, and 18 bases separated the two germline ends. The germline V gene has CDR1 DFQATT and CDR2 SNEGSKA (reference sequence). The length of the CDR3 is 15 residues. The CDR3 reads CSASSGNERVTEAFF. The CDR3 nucleotides read TGCAGTGCTAGTTCAGGCAACGAAAGAGTCACTGAAGCTTTCTTT.

The chain's CDR3 is CASSELQGGMSEQYF. CDR3 bases: TGTGCCAGCAGTGAATTACAGGGTGGTATGAGCGAGCAGTACTTC. The chain couples TRBV6-1 to TRBJ2-7; weak D call: TRBD1 (6 bases). CDR3 size: 15 residues. Trimming took 2 bases from V and 6 from J, leaving 17 bases between them. Germline V gene sequence: CDR1 MNHNS, CDR2 SASEGT.